A single sample is the source of the 5 T cell receptor beta chains below, sequenced in a study of blood T cell repertoires in COVID-19. TCRdb keeps only in-frame clones here, not all; method: immunoSEQ multiplex PCR. In the table there are approximately 200,000 clones, around 83% of which are singletons. The sample taken for sequencing was PBMCs or T cells enriched from blood (not recorded which). The receptor source for this set is a woman aged 35 to 49 with acute COVID-19.

V usage is TRBV7-2 and J usage is TRBJ1-4; 8 bases align to TRBD1. Germline lookup yields CDR1 SGHTA and CDR2 FQGNSA. V lost 3 bases to trimming and J lost 7 bases; unmatched junction nucleotides: 7. The CDR3 loop spans 15 amino acids. The CDR3 loop reads CASSFQGAVSEKLFF. The CDR3 bases are TGTGCCAGCAGCTTCCAGGGGGCTGTGAGTGAAAAACTGTTTTTT. Using reference TRBV7-2 and TRBJ1-4 for the parts outside the CDR3, the full variable domain is GAGVSQSPSNKVTEKGKDVELRCDPISGHTALYWYRQSLGQGLEFLIYFQGNSAPDKSGLPSDRFSAERTGGSVSTLTIQRTQQEDSAVYLCASSFQGAVSEKLFFGSGTQLSVL.

The chain recombines TRBV28 with TRBJ1-3, with 8 nucleotides matching TRBD1. The CDR3 is made up of 15 amino acids. Looked up from germline, CDR1 is MDHEN and CDR2 is SYDVKM. V shed 7 bases, J shed 5 bases, and the junction held 10 bases outside the gene matches. CDR3 sequence: CASTQGGTGRNTIYF. DNA of the CDR3: TGTGCCAGCACTCAAGGCGGGACAGGTAGAAACACCATATATTTT.

V gene TRBV6-5 combines with J gene TRBJ2-2; 7 positions agree with TRBD1. The CDR3 length is 14 residues. V dropped 5 bases and J dropped 0; count of bases not matched to a gene: 0. Germline V gene lookup returns CDR1 MNHEY and CDR2 SVGAGI. This CDR3 reads CASSTGANTGELFF. CDR3 sequence (DNA): TGTGCCAGCAGTACAGGGGCGAACACCGGGGAGCTGTTTTTT.

The chain uses TRBV12-5 and TRBJ2-5; 7 bases map to TRBD2. The germline gives CDR1 LGHNT, CDR2 FRNRAP. V trimming: 6 bases; J trimming: 5 bases; junction bases outside the gene matches: 3. CDR3 length: 12 residues. The CDR3 protein is CASGRGGETQYF. The CDR3, as DNA: TGTGCTAGTGGCCGGGGAGGGGAGACCCAGTACTTC.

The chain links TRBV5-8 to TRBJ2-1, with TRBD2 matching over 7 bases. The V and J ends lost 0 bases and 7 bases, in that order; junction bases with no gene match: 7. Per the germline V gene, CDR1 is SGHTS and CDR2 is YDEGEE. The CDR3 loop spans 15 amino acids. CDR3: CASSLGAGVANEQFF. For the CDR3, the DNA is TGTGCCAGCAGCTTGGGTGCGGGAGTCGCTAATGAGCAGTTCTTC.